These 9 T cell receptor beta chains came from one sample sequenced in a study of T cells in Graves' hyperthyroidism and ophthalmopathy. TCR beta CDR3 region amplification was performed from RNA transcripts. The TCR CDR3 was amplified in a first-round RT-PCR using the HTBI primer set. TCRdb redid the calling of the multiplex PCR reads with MiXCR, one entry per CDR3 protein. The sample has about 330,000 distinct CDR3 sequences; roughly an eighth are singletons. The sequenced sample consisted of blood. These receptor sequences come from a woman aged 40 to 55 with Graves' ophthalmopathy.

This clonotype has ten or more counts. The V gene is TRBV28, the J gene TRBJ2-2; D unresolved. The CDR3 covers 14 residues. Germline V gene lookup returns CDR1 MDHEN and CDR2 SYDVKM. V dropped 4 bases and J dropped 2 bases, with 8 bases sitting between them. The CDR3 region has the DNA TGTGCCAGCAGTTCATGGGGAAACACCGGGGAGCTGTTTTTT. It specifies CASSSWGNTGELFF.

In its sample, this clonotype was seen many times. The chain links TRBV28 to TRBJ1-5, with a possible D match to TRBD1 (5 bases). CDR3 length: 14 residues. V gave up 2 bases and J gave up 6 bases, with 11 bases separating them. Germline CDR1 and CDR2: MDHEN and SYDVKM. This CDR3 reads CASSLTQGTQPQHF. For the CDR3, the DNA is TGTGCCAGCAGTTTAACGCAGGGAACTCAGCCCCAGCATTTT.

Worth noting for this clonotype: A much larger clone differs from this one at a single base, so this may be a read error. This rearrangement joins TRBV7-6 to TRBJ2-5, with TRBD2 matching over 9 bases. The germline V gene encodes CDR1 SGHVS and CDR2 FNYEAQ. CDR3 length equals 17 residues. CDR3 sequence reads: CAGSRNPRSGGGETQYF. The CDR3 DNA is TGTGCCGGCAGCCGCAACCCGCGTAGCGGGGGTGGAGAGACCCAGTACTTC.

This clonotype was seen repeatedly, ten times or more. The chain joins TRBV20-1 to TRBJ1-2; no reliable D call. V gave up 3 bases and J gave up 7 bases, with 18 bases separating them. In germline, CDR1 is DFQATT, CDR2 SNEGSKA (reference sequence). This CDR3 region has 14 residues. Here the CDR3 reads CSASRLEGGSGYTF. The CDR3 nucleotides are TGCAGTGCTAGTCGGCTTGAGGGAGGTTCTGGCTACACCTTC.

This clonotype was detected a few times. One end of the junction is discordant with germline, which a read error may explain. The chain links TRBV11-2 to TRBJ2-1; the D gene is possibly TRBD2 (6 bases). Germline V lookup: CDR1 SGHAT, CDR2 FQNNGV. The CDR3 extends over 16 amino acids. The CDR3 loop is CANSLVAAGLYNEQFF. CDR3 in DNA: TGTGCCAACAGCTTAGTCGCTGCGGGGCTCTACAATGAGCAGTTCTTC. Looking up the rest from reference TRBV11-2 and TRBJ2-1 gives the full variable domain: EAGVAQSPRYKIIEKRQSVAFWCNPISGHATLYWYQQILGQGPKLLIQFQNNGVVDDSQLPKDRFSAERLKGVDSTLKIQPAKLEDSAVYLCANSLVAAGLYNEQFFGPGTRLTVL.

Concerning this clonotype: The junction differs from germline at one of its ends, possibly a read error. V is TRBV6-5 and J is TRBJ2-3; D may match TRBD1 or TRBD2 (5 bases each). In germline, CDR1 is MNHEY, CDR2 SVGAGI. The CDR3 covers 13 residues. For the CDR3, the DNA is TGTGCCAGCAGTTACCGGGTGGGGGATACGCGGTATTTT. Its translation: CASSYRVGDTRYF.

The J gene is TRBJ1-1, the V gene TRBV18, with 8 positions matching TRBD1. Per germline, CDR1 KGHSH and CDR2 LQKENI. V shed 2 bases, J shed 5 bases, and the junction held 4 bases outside the gene matches. The CDR3 length is 14 residues. The CDR3 bases are TGTGCCAGCTCACCAGAACAGGGGGTTACTGAAGCTTTCTTT. This sequence encodes CASSPEQGVTEAFF.

This clonotype was counted many times. V and J are TRBV2 and TRBJ1-6; D unresolved. Germline V gene data show CDR1 as SNHLY and CDR2 as FYNNEI. This CDR3 spans 15 amino acids. V was shortened by 6 bases and J by 4 bases, with 13 bases between the two germline ends. The CDR3 bases are TGTGCCAGCAGCCTAACGGACGTATATAATTCACCCCTCCACTTT. Translated, it gives CASSLTDVYNSPLHF.

The chain has TRBV11-2 and TRBJ2-7, with 10 bases that match TRBD2. CDR3 length: 16 residues. The germline V gene encodes CDR1 SGHAT and CDR2 FQNNGV. The trim removed 5 bases at V and 5 bases at J, leaving 12 bases unmatched. CDR3 protein: CASSPRLAGGWDEQYF. The CDR3 DNA follows: TGTGCCAGCAGCCCCCGCTTAGCGGGGGGATGGGACGAGCAGTACTTC.